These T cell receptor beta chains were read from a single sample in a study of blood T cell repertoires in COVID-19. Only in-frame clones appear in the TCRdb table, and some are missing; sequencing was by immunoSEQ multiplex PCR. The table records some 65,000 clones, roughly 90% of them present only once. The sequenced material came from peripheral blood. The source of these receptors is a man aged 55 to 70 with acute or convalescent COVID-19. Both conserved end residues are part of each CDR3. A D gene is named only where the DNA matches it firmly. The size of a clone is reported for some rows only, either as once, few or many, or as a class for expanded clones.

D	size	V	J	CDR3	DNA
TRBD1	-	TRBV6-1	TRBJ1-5	CASSERSGTGLPNQPQHF	TGTGCCAGCAGTGAACGGTCAGGGACAGGGCTACCCAATCAGCCCCAGCATTTT
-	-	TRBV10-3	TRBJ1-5	CAISGTLDQPQHF	TGTGCCATCAGTGGGACACTCGATCAGCCCCAGCATTTT
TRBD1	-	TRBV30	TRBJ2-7	CAWSTDRASEQYF	TGTGCCTGGAGTACCGACAGGGCTAGCGAGCAGTACTTC
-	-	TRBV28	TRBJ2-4	CASSLSYGGPAKNIQYF	TGTGCCAGCAGTTTATCGTACGGGGGGCCGGCCAAAAACATTCAGTACTTC
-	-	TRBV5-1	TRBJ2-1	CASSLTDRVVDEQFF	TGCGCCAGCAGCTTGACTGACCGGGTAGTCGATGAGCAGTTCTTC
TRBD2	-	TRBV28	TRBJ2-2	CASNLAGGNGVGELFF	TGTGCCAGCAATCTAGCGGGGGGCAATGGTGTCGGGGAGCTGTTTTTT
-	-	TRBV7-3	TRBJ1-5	CASTHTGPYSNQPQHF	TGTGCCAGCACACACACAGGGCCTTATAGCAATCAGCCCCAGCATTTT
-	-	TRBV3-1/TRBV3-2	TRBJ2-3	CASSLSGTDTQYF	TGTGCCAGCAGCCTTTCGGGGACAGATACGCAGTATTTT
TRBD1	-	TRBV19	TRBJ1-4	CASSISRGQTTNEKLFF	TGTGCCAGTAGTATCTCTCGGGGACAGACAACTAATGAAAAACTGTTTTTT
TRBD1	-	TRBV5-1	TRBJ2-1	CASSATGTGSPEQFF	TGCGCCAGCAGCGCTACCGGGACAGGGTCTCCTGAGCAGTTCTTC
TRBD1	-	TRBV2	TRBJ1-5	CASRGGTTYTNYQPQHF	TGTGCCAGCAGAGGGGGCACGACTTATACTAATTATCAGCCCCAGCATTTT
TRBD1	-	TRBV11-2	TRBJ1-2	CASSFPGTGGNSGGYTF	TGTGCCAGCAGCTTTCCCGGGACAGGGGGCAATTCTGGAGGCTACACCTTC
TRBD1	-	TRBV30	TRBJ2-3	CAWSRGQGAADTQYF	TGTGCCTGGAGTCGTGGACAGGGGGCCGCAGATACGCAGTATTTT
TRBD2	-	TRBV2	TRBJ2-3	CASRGGLAGGTDTQYF	TGTGCCAGCAGGGGAGGACTAGCGGGGGGGACAGATACGCAGTATTTT
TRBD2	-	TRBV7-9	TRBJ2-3	CASSLSTSADTQYF	TGTGCCAGCAGCTTATCGACTAGCGCAGATACGCAGTATTTT
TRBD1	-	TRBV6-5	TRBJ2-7	CASNPHDRGLYEQYF	TGTGCCAGCAACCCCCACGACAGGGGACTGTACGAGCAGTACTTC
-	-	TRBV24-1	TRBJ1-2	CATSDELHGYTF	TGTGCCACCAGTGACGAACTCCATGGCTACACCTTC
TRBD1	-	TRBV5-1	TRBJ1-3	CASSLVALQGAGNTIYF	TGCGCCAGCAGCTTGGTAGCACTACAGGGGGCTGGAAACACCATATATTTT
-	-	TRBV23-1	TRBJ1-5	CASSQTLQGRGNQPQHF	TGCGCCAGCAGTCAAACCCTACAGGGTAGGGGGAATCAGCCCCAGCATTTT
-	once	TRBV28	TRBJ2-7	CASSALYEQYF	TGTGCCAGCAGCGCACTCTACGAGCAGTACTTC
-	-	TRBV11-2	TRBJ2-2	CASSLDRVVPPGELFF	TGTGCCAGCAGCTTAGATCGGGTGGTCCCTCCCGGGGAGCTGTTTTTT
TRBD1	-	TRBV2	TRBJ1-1	CASRKRGQGRDVNTEAFF	TGTGCCAGCAGGAAAAGAGGACAGGGAAGGGATGTGAACACTGAAGCTTTCTTT
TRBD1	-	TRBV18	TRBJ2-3	CASSPEQGATDTQYF	TGTGCCAGCTCACCTGAACAGGGGGCCACAGATACGCAGTATTTT
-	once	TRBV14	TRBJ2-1	CASSRDRINEQFF	TGTGCCAGCAGCAGAGACAGGATAAATGAGCAGTTCTTC
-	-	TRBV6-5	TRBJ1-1	CASSYPTGSGTEAFF	TGTGCCAGCAGTTACCCCACAGGGTCAGGCACTGAAGCTTTCTTT
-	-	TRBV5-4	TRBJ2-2	CASPRGGELFF	TGTGCCAGCCCCCGAGGCGGGGAGCTGTTTTTT
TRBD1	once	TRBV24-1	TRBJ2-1	CATSDERGPSSYNEQFF	TGTGCCACCAGTGATGAGAGGGGGCCAAGCTCCTACAATGAGCAGTTCTTC